This TCR beta chain was observed in a study of blood T cell repertoires in COVID-19. The overall study: The origin of the acute and convalescent COVID-19 samples was the United States, Italy and Spain.

Those enrolled, adults aged about 18 to 95 years, came from around 24 US areas. Data came from immunoSEQ multiplex PCR; TCRdb stores just in-frame clones and leaves some out. The sample records around 310,000 clones, approximately 89% being singletons. Germline V gives CDR1 MNHEY, CDR2 SMNVEV (reference sequence). V lost 7 bases and J 1 base, leaving 17 bases between the germline ends. The CDR3 sequence is 16 residues long. Sequenced material: PBMCs or T cells enriched from blood (not recorded which). The J gene is TRBJ2-1, the V gene TRBV27, with no clear D. This receptor was taken from a woman in her twenties or thirties who had recovered from COVID-19. The CDR3 loop is CASTQAFRGSYNEQFF. CDR3 bases: TGTGCCAGCACCCAGGCTTTCCGTGGGTCCTACAATGAGCAGTTCTTC.